This TCR beta chain was retrieved from a study of blood T cell repertoires in COVID-19. Clinical history reported by participants formed the basis on which cohorts were assigned. Sequenced by immunoSEQ multiplex PCR; TCRdb stores in-frame clones only, minus some. Of approximately 220,000 clones listed, roughly 90% are singletons. The CDR3 is 15 residues long. V lost 10 bases and J lost 6; bases outside the gene matches: 17. Germline V gene data show CDR1 as ENHRY and CDR2 as SYGVKD. Material: PBMCs or T cells enriched from blood (not recorded which). The origin of this receptor is a woman under 40 who had been exposed to COVID-19. The chain joins TRBV10-3 to TRBJ1-2; 7 bases line up with TRBD1. CDR3 loop: CATTPGDREYDGYTF. The DNA of the CDR3 is TGTGCCACCACCCCTGGAGACAGGGAGTACGATGGCTACACCTTC.